This T cell receptor (beta chain) was recovered during a study of cytomegalovirus exposure and HLA in healthy donors (dated by TCRdb to about 2017). About the investigation overall: According to an earlier analysis of around 600 of the donors, about 170 million T cells yielded some 110 million unique TCR beta sequences and about 300 Gb of sequence data. HLA typing included class I and class II loci at four-digit resolution. The study was designed to test whether signatures of past pathogen exposure could be identified by cataloging public T cell receptors. Approximately 330 gigabases of sequencing data and 70 million to 100 million unique TCR sequences made up an early release that covered several hundred HLA-typed donors. Every discovery cohort repertoire had been produced on one sequencing platform. Because of strong linkage in the cohort, five DR-DQ haplotypes were treated as single units for association and clustering. A later analysis re-analyzed previously published TCR beta repertoires from 650 to 800 donors and added high-resolution HLA genotyping to study TCR occurrence patterns. On average, around 240,000 unique TCR beta nucleotide sequences were sequenced per donor among 300 to 500 genotyped donors of the cohort, with 15% to 20% of those sequences being non-productive. The T cell repertoires of 550 to 850 subjects were profiled by immunosequencing and related to cytomegalovirus serostatus. A later genetic analysis took genome-wide SNP genotypes for about 55% of the 666 donors and used that subset as a discovery cohort. Donor age, sex, ethnicity and CMV serostatus were compiled together with the repertoire data. In an earlier analysis of more than 550 of the donors, high-throughput TCR beta sequencing was used to judge whether each TCR beta V gene segment behaved as functional or pseudogenic. The genetic ancestry cluster associated with self-reported Caucasian donors included over 65% of the roughly 400 genotyped donors. High-throughput TCR immunosequencing, statistical association of individual TCRs with disease status, and machine learning were combined to predict cytomegalovirus infection status. In the later analysis, no new phenotypic data were used to find candidate immune exposures; instead, reliance was placed on TCR beta sequences and their occurrence across donors. The number of typed donors differed by locus: about 629-640 for A, B, C, DRB1 and DQB1; about 520 for DQA1; about 600 for DPA1; and some 430 for DPB1. Besides the first cohort of under 700 subjects, a separate validation cohort made up of roughly 130 different subjects was used.

V lost 1 base and J lost 1 base, and the count of bases not matched to a germline gene is 4. Inclusive of the bounding cysteine and phenylalanine, the CDR3 is 15 residues long. The retained sequence is limited to the CDR3, 45 bases, with the frame set at the first base. CDR1 and CDR2 (SGHNT, YYREEE) derive from the germline V gene (reference sequence). Libraries were made using the immunoSEQ multiplex PCR assay. For the multiplex PCR, a mixture combining 60 forward primers for TCR Vbeta segments and 13 reverse primers for TCR Jbeta segments was used. Amplification of the CDR3 region of rearranged TCR beta genes was performed with a multiplex PCR assay on genomic DNA. The Illumina HiSeq System was used to sequence the amplified TCR beta libraries as 87-base-pair reads. In the authors' own workflow: A later analysis tallied roughly 78 million unique TCR beta chains across the approximately 670 repertoires, and roughly 11 million of those chains were shared by two or more donors. To remove PCR and sequencing errors, raw reads were error-corrected and collapsed into unique sequences using a nearest-neighbor algorithm that merged closely related sequences. To assign V, D and J gene segments, CDR3 sequences were aligned to IMGT reference sequences. For a sequence to be retained, at least a six-nucleotide match to both a V gene segment and a J gene segment was required. Rearrangements were called productive when the CDR3 lacked stop codons and stayed in frame with V and J; all others were non-productive. Following IMGT convention, CDR3 was defined as the stretch from the second conserved V-encoded cysteine to the conserved J-encoded phenylalanine. Sequences without an unambiguous match to a single V gene segment were excluded from the earlier analysis of about 640 of the donors. In an earlier analysis of a few hundred of the donors, V segments were called functional above 56.7% productive rearrangements and were called segregating when the between-donor standard deviation exceeded 5%. A statistical classification framework was developed to diagnose cytomegalovirus status using the catalog of TCR beta chain sequences. A later analysis assigned V and J genes by comparing TCR nucleotide sequences with IMGT/GENE-DB human TR gene sequences. A later analysis assigned CDR3 sequences and most-parsimonious VDJ recombination scenarios with the TCRdist pipeline. In a later analysis, each TCR beta chain was defined by its CDR3 amino acid sequence together with its V-gene family, and reads without a unique V-gene family were excluded. To address suspected cross-contamination and a sequencing artifact, a later analysis removed approximately 600 highly shared, low-generation-probability nucleotide sequences. For each public chain, a later analysis derived a clonal expansion index from normalized ranks of inferred template counts within each repertoire. In a later analysis, generation probabilities were computed with a VDJ recombination model fitted to out-of-frame rearrangements, and the resulting probabilities were checked against IGoR. In a later analysis, TCR-TCR, TCR-HLA and TCR-CMV co-occurrence was scored with hypergeometric tests, and a repertoire-size bias correction was applied to TCR pairs. In a later analysis, false discovery rates were estimated by permuting HLA or CMV assignments 20 times. A later analysis grouped co-occurring TCRs with DBSCAN, adding TCRdist sequence similarity when clustering within HLA-allele-positive subsets. For co-occurrence clustering, repertoires with fewer than 30,000 or more than 120,000 public chains were excluded, along with five repertoires with anomalous nucleotide sharing. The clones in this table, taken by TCRdb from immuneACCESS, are in-frame only. Not every clone is retained; where verified, under half of the shortfall comes from an unresolved V gene, and the cause of the rest is unknown. The V and J calls and clone size come from that table; D and trimming were worked out from the DNA. In this sample the table shows about 76,000 clones, more than 80% of which occur a single time. Under 2% of the sample comes from the top ten.

On this clone itself: Its antigen specificity is not known. The record has no base qualities; no much larger clone is one base away.

The cohort consisted of hundreds of healthy bone marrow donors. All cohort members were sampled while nominally healthy, although unrecorded immune exposures were likely present. The donor was CMV seronegative and belonged to the group of over 350 seronegative cohort members. Every donor gave a peripheral blood sample, and the peripheral blood mononuclear cells from that sample were used for TCR beta sequencing. Genomic DNA was extracted from the blood cell samples with the Qiagen DNeasy Blood Extraction Kit. What the research found in general, with its limitations: The 87-base-pair reads could not distinguish some IMGT-functional V segments, including TRBV6-2 and TRBV6-3, so those segments were excluded. The authors suggested that the approach could potentially be generalized to other disease states and immunological phenotypes. Broadly in line with IMGT annotations, most TCR beta V segments showed up in productive rearrangements about 87% or about 30% of the time in an earlier analysis of around 550 of the donors. The sequencing pipeline was judged likely to have produced a cluster of highly shared sequence variants as a technical artifact. Linkage disequilibrium might explain the correlated functional status among segregating V segments, but an unknown experimental factor could not be ruled out. Because counts were too low, roughly 17 rarely observed V segments, including chromosome 9 orphons, were left out of the earlier analysis of roughly 600 of the donors. Because some donors lacked HLA typing at each locus, the association tests relied only on the typed subset. In a later genetic analysis, a missense DCLRE1C variant was associated with V-gene and J-gene trimming of TCR beta chains, and the association was replicated in an independent cohort. According to a later analysis, most CMV-associated TCR beta chains appeared to be HLA-restricted, and the HLA associations seemed to be driven largely by CMV exposure. In a later analysis, the rate of TCR association differed among HLA loci, with DRB1 alleles having the most associated TCRs and HLA-C alleles having the fewest. Specific HLA alleles were associated with roughly 17,000 TCR beta sequences at a false discovery rate of 0.05 in a later analysis. Three of the identified cytomegalovirus-associated TCR beta chains were confirmed in vitro to be specific for cytomegalovirus antigens. Only TCR beta chains were sequenced in this cohort, and the absence of alpha or paired-chain data limited detectable features. Cytomegalovirus status was reported to be diagnosed by the classifier with high specificity and sensitivity in both the original and validation cohorts. According to a later genetic analysis, donors in an Asian-associated ancestry cluster had fewer N-insertions in productive TCRs than the approximately 670-donor mean. A further reported finding was that TCR beta sequences accurately predicted the HLA-A and HLA-B alleles for most subjects in the first cohort. The study listed 164 TCR beta chains as associated with cytomegalovirus. The only immune exposure information available for the cohort was CMV serostatus. Roughly uniform sequencing depth across donors was assumed in presence/absence analyses, although this assumption may not hold. A later analysis reported that several top co-occurrence clusters appeared linked to parvovirus B19, influenza, CMV and Epstein-Barr virus. Strong co-occurrence of HLA alleles, especially DR and DQ, made assigning TCR associations to individual alleles difficult. Across donors, most TCR sequences were observed very rarely, whereas some public TCRs were present in many individuals. Compared with equally common non-associated chains, HLA-associated TCR beta chains in a later analysis were more clonally expanded and had lower generation probabilities.

This clonotype was sampled from a young woman in good health and CMV-seronegative. The chain employs TRBV5-4 and TRBJ2-7; TRBD1 lines up with 8 middle nucleotides. Sequencing used PBMCs. The sequenced DNA: TGTGCCAGCAGCTTGATCCAGGGGGCGTCCTACGAGCAGTACTTC. It is translated as CASSLIQGASYEQYF.